This TCR beta chain was recorded in a study of T cell responses to AZD1222 COVID-19 vaccine. Study context: It was second doses at about 4 or about 12 weeks that were pooled.

The CDR3 is 19 residues long. The germline V and J ends were trimmed by 5 bases and 3 bases, with 29 bases remaining between them. The germline gives CDR1 SEHNR, CDR2 FQNEAQ (reference sequence). Sequencing used immunoSEQ multiplex PCR; TCRdb keeps in-frame clones, though not all of them. The repertoire includes 150,000 to 180,000 clones, 90% of them detected once, and 1.5% to 2% sits in the top ten. Note on this clone: What it binds is unknown.

Study observations and caveats: Repertoires were sampled only after the peak T cell response. Unmutated variant regions are reportedly the target of nearly half of TCRs that are spike-specific. At study baseline, merely five or six AZD1222 recipients were seropositive.

The chain couples TRBV7-9 to TRBJ2-7, with TRBD1 as a possible D gene (7 bases). Sequencing used peripheral blood, obtained on day 0 of AZD1222 vaccination. This TCR was sampled from an adult in good health. This CDR3 is CASSPQTGTAGKNYYEQYF. Here the CDR3 DNA reads TGTGCCAGCAGCCCACAGACAGGGACGGCGGGAAAAAATTACTACGAGCAGTACTTC.